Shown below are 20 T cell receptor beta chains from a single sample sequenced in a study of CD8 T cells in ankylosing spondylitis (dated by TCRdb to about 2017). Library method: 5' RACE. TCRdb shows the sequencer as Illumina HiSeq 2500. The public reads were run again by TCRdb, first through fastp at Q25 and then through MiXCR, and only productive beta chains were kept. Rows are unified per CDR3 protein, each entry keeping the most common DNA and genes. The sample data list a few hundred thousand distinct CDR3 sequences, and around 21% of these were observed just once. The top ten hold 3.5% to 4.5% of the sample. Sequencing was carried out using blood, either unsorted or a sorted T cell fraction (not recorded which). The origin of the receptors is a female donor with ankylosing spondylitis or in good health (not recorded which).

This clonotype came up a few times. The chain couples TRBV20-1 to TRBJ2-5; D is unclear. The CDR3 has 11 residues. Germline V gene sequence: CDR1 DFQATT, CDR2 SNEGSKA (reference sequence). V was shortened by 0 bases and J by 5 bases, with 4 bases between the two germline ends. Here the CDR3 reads CSARELETQYF. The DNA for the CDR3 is TGCAGTGCTAGAGAGTTGGAGACCCAGTACTTC.

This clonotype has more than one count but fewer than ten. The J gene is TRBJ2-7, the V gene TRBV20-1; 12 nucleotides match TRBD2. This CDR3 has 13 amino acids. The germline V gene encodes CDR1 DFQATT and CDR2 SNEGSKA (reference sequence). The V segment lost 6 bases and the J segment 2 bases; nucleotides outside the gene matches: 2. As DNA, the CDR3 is TGCAGTGCCGGGACTAGCGGGCCCTACGAGCAGTACTTC. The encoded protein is CSAGTSGPYEQYF.

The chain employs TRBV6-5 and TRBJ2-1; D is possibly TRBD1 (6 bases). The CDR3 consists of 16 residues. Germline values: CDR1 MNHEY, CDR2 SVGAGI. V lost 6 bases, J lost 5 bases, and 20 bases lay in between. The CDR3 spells CASRLGGSVFHNEQFF. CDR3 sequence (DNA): TGTGCCAGCAGATTAGGGGGTTCGGTCTTTCACAATGAGCAGTTCTTC.

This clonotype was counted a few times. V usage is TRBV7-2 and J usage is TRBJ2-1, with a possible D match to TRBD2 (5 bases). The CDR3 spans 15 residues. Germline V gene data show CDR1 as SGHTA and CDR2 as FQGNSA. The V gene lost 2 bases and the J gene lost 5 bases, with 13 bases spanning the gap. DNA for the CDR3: TGTGCCAGCAGCTTAACTGTTCAGCGGAACAATGAGCAGTTCTTC. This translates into CASSLTVQRNNEQFF.

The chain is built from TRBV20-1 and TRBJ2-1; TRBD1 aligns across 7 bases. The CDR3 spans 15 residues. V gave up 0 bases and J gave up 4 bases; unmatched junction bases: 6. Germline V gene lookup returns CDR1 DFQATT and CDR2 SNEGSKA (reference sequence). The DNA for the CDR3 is TGCAGTGCTAGAGATCCCCGGGACAGATACAATGAGCAGTTCTTC. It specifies CSARDPRDRYNEQFF.

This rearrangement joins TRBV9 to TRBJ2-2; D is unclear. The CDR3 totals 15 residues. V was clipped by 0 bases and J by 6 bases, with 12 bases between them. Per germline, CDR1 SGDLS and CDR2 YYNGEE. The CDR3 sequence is CASSVDGSGPGELFF. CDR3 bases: TGTGCCAGCAGCGTAGACGGGTCGGGCCCCGGGGAGCTGTTTTTT.

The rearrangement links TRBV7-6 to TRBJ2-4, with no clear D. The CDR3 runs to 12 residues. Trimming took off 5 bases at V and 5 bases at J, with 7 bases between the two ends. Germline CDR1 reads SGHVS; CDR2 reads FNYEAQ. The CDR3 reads CASSPNQNIQYF. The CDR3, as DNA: TGTGCCAGCAGCCCTAATCAAAACATTCAGTACTTC.

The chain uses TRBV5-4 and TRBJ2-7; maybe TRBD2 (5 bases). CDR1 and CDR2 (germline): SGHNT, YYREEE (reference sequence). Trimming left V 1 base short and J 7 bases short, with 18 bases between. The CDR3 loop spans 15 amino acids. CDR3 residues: CASSLLLASYNEQYF. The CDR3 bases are TGTGCCAGCAGCTTGCTGCTAGCCTCCTACAATGAGCAGTACTTC.

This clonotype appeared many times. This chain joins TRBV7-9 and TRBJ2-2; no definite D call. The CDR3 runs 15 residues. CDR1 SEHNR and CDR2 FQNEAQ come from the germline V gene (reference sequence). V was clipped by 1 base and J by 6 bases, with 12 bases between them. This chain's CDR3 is CASSLDPIRAGELFF. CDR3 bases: TGTGCCAGCAGCTTAGATCCTATCCGCGCCGGGGAGCTGTTTTTT.

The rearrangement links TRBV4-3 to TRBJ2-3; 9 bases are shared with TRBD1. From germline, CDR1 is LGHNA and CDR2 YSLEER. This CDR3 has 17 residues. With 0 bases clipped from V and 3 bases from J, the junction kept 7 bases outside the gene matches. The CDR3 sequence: CASSQDQGQGGTDTQYF. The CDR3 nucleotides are TGCGCCAGCAGCCAAGATCAGGGACAGGGTGGGACAGATACGCAGTATTTT.

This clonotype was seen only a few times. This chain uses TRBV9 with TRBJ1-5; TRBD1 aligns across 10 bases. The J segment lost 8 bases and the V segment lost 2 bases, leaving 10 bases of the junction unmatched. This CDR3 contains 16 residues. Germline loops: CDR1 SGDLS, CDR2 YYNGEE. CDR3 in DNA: TGTGCCAGCAGCGTTGGGACAGGGGCCTCGGGGGAGCCCCAGCATTTT. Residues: CASSVGTGASGEPQHF. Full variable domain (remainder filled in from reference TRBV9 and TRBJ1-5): DSGVTQTPKHLITATGQRVTLRCSPRSGDLSVYWYQQSLDQGLQFLIQYYNGEERAKGNILERFSAQQFPDLHSELNLSSLELGDSALYFCASSVGTGASGEPQHFGDGTRLSIL.

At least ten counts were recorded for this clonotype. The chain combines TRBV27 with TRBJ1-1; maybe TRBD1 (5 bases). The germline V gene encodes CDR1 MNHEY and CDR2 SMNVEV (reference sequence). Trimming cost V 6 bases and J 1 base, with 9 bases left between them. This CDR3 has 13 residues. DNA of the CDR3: TGTGCCAGCAGAACTACAGGGAACACTGAAGCTTTCTTT. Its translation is CASRTTGNTEAFF.

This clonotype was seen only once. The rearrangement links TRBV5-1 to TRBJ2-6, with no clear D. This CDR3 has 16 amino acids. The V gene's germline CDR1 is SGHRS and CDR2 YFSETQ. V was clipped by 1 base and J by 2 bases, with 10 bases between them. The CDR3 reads CASSLSAAAGANVLTF. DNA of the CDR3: TGCGCCAGCAGCTTGTCTGCCGCGGCTGGGGCCAACGTCCTGACTTTC.

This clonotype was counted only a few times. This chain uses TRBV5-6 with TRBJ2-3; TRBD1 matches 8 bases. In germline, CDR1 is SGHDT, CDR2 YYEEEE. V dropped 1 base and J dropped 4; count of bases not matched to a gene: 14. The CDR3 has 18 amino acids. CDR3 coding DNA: TGTGCCAGCAGCTTGCCCACTGGACAGGGCTCTTACGCAGATACGCAGTATTTT. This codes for CASSLPTGQGSYADTQYF.

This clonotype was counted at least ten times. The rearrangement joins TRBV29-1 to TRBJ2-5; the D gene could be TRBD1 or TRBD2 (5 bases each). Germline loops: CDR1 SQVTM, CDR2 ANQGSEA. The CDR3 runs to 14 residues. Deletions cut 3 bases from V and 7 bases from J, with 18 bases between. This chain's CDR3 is CSVDTGGSSGTQYF. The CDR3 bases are TGCAGCGTTGATACAGGCGGTTCAAGCGGGACCCAGTACTTC.

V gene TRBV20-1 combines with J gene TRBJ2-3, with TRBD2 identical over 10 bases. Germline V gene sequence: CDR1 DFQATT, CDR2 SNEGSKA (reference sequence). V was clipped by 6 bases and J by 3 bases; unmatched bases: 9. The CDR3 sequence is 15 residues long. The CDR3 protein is CSAPRISGGTDTQYF. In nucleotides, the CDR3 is TGCAGTGCCCCAAGGATTAGCGGGGGGACAGATACGCAGTATTTT.

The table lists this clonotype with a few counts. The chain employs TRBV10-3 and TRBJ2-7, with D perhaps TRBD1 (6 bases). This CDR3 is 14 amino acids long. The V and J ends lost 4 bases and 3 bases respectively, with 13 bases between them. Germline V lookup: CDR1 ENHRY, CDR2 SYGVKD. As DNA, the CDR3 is TGTGCCATCAGTGGGCCTGAGGGGGACTACGAGCAGTACTTC. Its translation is CAISGPEGDYEQYF.

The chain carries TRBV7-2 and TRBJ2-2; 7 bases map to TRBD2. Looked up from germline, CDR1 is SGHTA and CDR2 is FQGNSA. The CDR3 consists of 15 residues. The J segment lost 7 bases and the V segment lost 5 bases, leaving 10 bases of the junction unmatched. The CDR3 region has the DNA TGTGCCAGCAGCGGATGGGCGGGAGTGAACGGGGAGCTGTTTTTT. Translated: CASSGWAGVNGELFF.

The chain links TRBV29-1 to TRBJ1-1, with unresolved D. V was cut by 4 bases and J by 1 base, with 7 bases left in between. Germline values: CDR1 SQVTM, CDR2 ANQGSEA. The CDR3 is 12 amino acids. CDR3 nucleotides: TGCAGCGTTGGGGGAGCGAACACTGAAGCTTTCTTT. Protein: CSVGGANTEAFF.

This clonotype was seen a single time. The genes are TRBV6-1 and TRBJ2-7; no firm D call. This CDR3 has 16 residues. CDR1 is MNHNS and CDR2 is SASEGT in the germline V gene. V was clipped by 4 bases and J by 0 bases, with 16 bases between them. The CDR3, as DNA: TGTGCCAGCAGTGTCGCTACAGCACTTAGCTCCTACGAGCAGTACTTC. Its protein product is CASSVATALSSYEQYF.